These 15 T cell receptor beta chains originate from one sample sequenced in a study of beta chain features in type 1 diabetes. All of the isolated RNA was reverse transcribed, so expressed TCRB transcripts were sequenced. The repertoire was sequenced with immunoSEQ multiplex PCR; TCRdb's copy has only in-frame clones and lacks some. The sample includes 330,000 or so clones, 14% of them seen just once. The specimen sequenced was central memory CD4+ T cells from blood. The receptors originated from a man aged 25 to 45 in good health.

This clone was picked up a small number of times. The chain recombines TRBV28 with TRBJ1-2, with 7 bases aligning to TRBD1. The CDR3 contains 13 residues. The germline gives CDR1 MDHEN, CDR2 SYDVKM. Losses at the gene ends were 8 bases for V and 8 bases for J; bases not matched to a gene: 11. The CDR3 sequence is CASLDRPGRGYTF. The CDR3 DNA follows: TGTGCCAGCCTGGACAGGCCGGGAAGGGGCTACACCTTC.

This clone was counted ten times or more. The genes are TRBV19 and TRBJ2-3, with D perhaps being TRBD1 or TRBD2 (5 bases each). Germline V gene lookup returns CDR1 LNHDA and CDR2 SQIVND (reference sequence). The V gene lost 5 bases and the J gene lost 3 bases, with 15 bases spanning the gap. CDR3 length: 15 residues. CDR3 sequence reads: CASSLGTFGTDTQYF. The CDR3 nucleotides are TGTGCCAGTAGTCTCGGGACCTTCGGGACAGATACGCAGTATTTT. The full variable domain, with the rest looked up from reference TRBV19 and TRBJ2-3, is DGGITQSPKYLFRKEGQNVTLSCEQNLNHDAMYWYRQDPGQGLRLIYYSQIVNDFQKGDIAEGYSVSREKKESFPLTVTSAQKNPTAFYLCASSLGTFGTDTQYFGPGTRLTVL.

This clone came up a few times. The gene calls are TRBV14 and TRBJ2-5, with a possible D match to TRBD2 (5 bases). The CDR3 has 17 amino acids. Per the germline V gene, CDR1 is SGHDN and CDR2 is FVKESK. V was pared by 4 bases and J by 1 base, with 19 bases between. CDR3: CASSRAFGGLAQETQYF. The CDR3, as DNA: TGTGCCAGCAGCCGAGCTTTCGGCGGACTGGCCCAAGAGACCCAGTACTTC. The whole variable domain, filled in from reference TRBV14 and TRBJ2-5, reads EAGVTQFPSHSVIEKGQTVTLRCDPISGHDNLYWYRRVMGKEIKFLLHFVKESKQDESGMPNNRFLAERTGGTYSTLKVQPAELEDSGVYFCASSRAFGGLAQETQYFGPGTRLLVL.

This clone was observed a handful of times. The chain carries TRBV7-2 and TRBJ2-1; 9 nucleotides line up with TRBD2. Germline trimming cut 2 bases from V and 4 bases from J; bases unmatched to any gene: 3. Germline CDR1 reads SGHTA; CDR2 reads FQGNSA. This CDR3 comprises 15 residues. The CDR3 sequence is CASSLSSGEYNEQFF. Written as DNA, the CDR3 is TGTGCCAGCAGCTTATCTAGCGGGGAGTACAATGAGCAGTTCTTC. Using reference TRBV7-2 and TRBJ2-1 for the parts outside the CDR3, the full variable domain is GAGVSQSPSNKVTEKGKDVELRCDPISGHTALYWYRQSLGQGLEFLIYFQGNSAPDKSGLPSDRFSAERTGGSVSTLTIQRTQQEDSAVYLCASSLSSGEYNEQFFGPGTRLTVL.

This clone has just a few counts. The DNA of the CDR3 is TGCGCCAGCAGTGATCAGCGGGGGAGCGCAGATACGCAGTATTTT. Its protein product is CASSDQRGSADTQYF. The chain couples TRBV10-1 to TRBJ2-3; 8 bases match TRBD2. This CDR3 has 15 residues. Unmatched junction bases numbered 6, after V lost 3 bases and J lost 4 bases. Germline-derived CDR1 and CDR2 are WNHNN and SYGVQD (reference sequence).

V usage is TRBV6-1 and J usage is TRBJ2-7; D is uncertain. The V end lost 1 base, the J end lost 7 bases, and 11 bases lay between the germline ends. CDR1 MNHNS and CDR2 SASEGT come from the germline V gene. This CDR3 is built from 13 residues. CDR3 coding DNA: TGTGCCAGCAGTGAAGACCCCACGCGGGAGCAGTACTTC. As protein: CASSEDPTREQYF.

This clone was seen more than once but under ten times. J is TRBJ2-1 and V is TRBV7-8; TRBD2 matches at 12 bases. Germline CDR1 and CDR2: SGHVS and FQNEAQ. V was pared by 1 base and J by 7 bases, with 8 bases of the junction left unmatched. The CDR3 is made up of 17 amino acids. The CDR3 coding sequence is TGTGCCAGCAGCTTAGGACTAGCGGGAGTTTTGGGAAATGAGCAGTTCTTC. It encodes CASSLGLAGVLGNEQFF.

This clone turned up a few times. The chain links TRBV11-3 to TRBJ2-2; D unclear. V was clipped by 1 base and J by 3 bases, with 12 bases between them. This CDR3 contains 16 residues. Germline V gene data show CDR1 as SGHNT and CDR2 as YENEEA. The CDR3 here is CASSLGGRGHTGELFF. Here the CDR3 DNA reads TGTGCCAGCAGCTTAGGCGGTCGTGGTCACACCGGGGAGCTGTTTTTT.

This clone was seen a handful of times. The V and J genes are TRBV29-1 and TRBJ2-5; possibly TRBD1 for D (5 bases). Germline V gene data show CDR1 as SQVTM and CDR2 as ANQGSEA. This CDR3 region has 13 residues. V gave up 7 bases and J gave up 5 bases, with 17 bases separating them. Here the CDR3 DNA reads TGCAGCGATCTCGGGCAGGGTTGGGAGACCCAGTACTTC. This encodes CSDLGQGWETQYF. Full variable domain (missing parts from reference TRBV29-1 and TRBJ2-5): SAVISQKPSRDICQRGTSLTIQCQVDSQVTMMFWYRQQPGQSLTLIATANQGSEATYESGFVIDKFPISRPNLTFSTLTVSNMSPEDSSIYLCSDLGQGWETQYFGPGTRLLVL.

The chain combines TRBV5-1 with TRBJ1-1; D is ambiguous. This CDR3 has 14 amino acids. CDR1 is SGHRS, CDR2 YFSETQ, per germline. V was cut by 4 bases and J by 1 base, with 11 bases left in between. CDR3 DNA sequence: TGCGCCAGCAGCGATGGGCCTTCGAACACTGAAGCTTTCTTT. This sequence encodes CASSDGPSNTEAFF.

This clone was detected a few times. DNA of the CDR3: TGTGCCAGCTCACCGTCAGGTTTTCCCACCTTC. Its protein is CASSPSGFPTF. This sequence joins TRBV18 and TRBJ1-2; no definite D call. There are 11 residues in the CDR3. Germline CDR1 is KGHSH and CDR2 is LQKENI. V gave up 3 bases and J gave up 13 bases, with 12 bases separating them. The variable domain in full, completed from reference TRBV18 and TRBJ1-2, reads NAGVMQNPRHLVRRRGQEARLRCSPMKGHSHVYWYRQLPEEGLKFMVYLQKENIIDESGMPKERFSAEFPKEGPSILRIQQVVRGDSAAYFCASSPSGFPTFGSGTRLTVV.

There are a few counts of this clone. The chain links TRBV7-2 to TRBJ1-2, with 9 bases that match TRBD1. This CDR3 spans 14 amino acids. CDR1 and CDR2 from the germline V gene are SGHTA and FQGNSA. The J segment lost 9 bases and the V segment lost 4 bases, leaving 9 bases of the junction unmatched. CDR3 loop: CASSSKGQGNSYTF. CDR3 sequence (DNA): TGTGCCAGCAGCTCCAAGGGACAGGGTAATAGCTACACCTTC.

V is TRBV5-6 and J is TRBJ1-1; D uncertain. CDR1 is SGHDT and CDR2 is YYEEEE in the germline V gene. CDR3 length: 14 residues. V lost 0 bases to trimming and J lost 8 bases, with 14 bases between them. CDR3 DNA sequence: TGTGCCAGCAGCTTGGGACGGACTGGATCCGAAGCTTTCTTT. As protein: CASSLGRTGSEAFF.

Only a few counts were recorded for this clone. The chain couples TRBV18 to TRBJ2-1, with D tentatively TRBD1 (6 bases). The CDR3 consists of 15 residues. Deletions cut 5 bases from V and 2 bases from J, with 13 bases between. Germline V gives CDR1 KGHSH, CDR2 LQKENI. CDR3: CASSSTGPPYNEQFF. DNA of the CDR3: TGTGCCAGCTCATCAACAGGGCCCCCCTACAATGAGCAGTTCTTC.

The chain links TRBV5-6 to TRBJ2-5; either TRBD1 or TRBD2 may fit D (5 bases each). The CDR3 runs to 13 residues. V was clipped by 1 base and J by 3 bases, with 7 bases between them. Germline V CDR1 and CDR2: SGHDT, YYEEEE. CDR3 in amino acids: CASSLWDEETQYF. CDR3 in DNA: TGTGCCAGCAGCTTGTGGGACGAAGAGACCCAGTACTTC.